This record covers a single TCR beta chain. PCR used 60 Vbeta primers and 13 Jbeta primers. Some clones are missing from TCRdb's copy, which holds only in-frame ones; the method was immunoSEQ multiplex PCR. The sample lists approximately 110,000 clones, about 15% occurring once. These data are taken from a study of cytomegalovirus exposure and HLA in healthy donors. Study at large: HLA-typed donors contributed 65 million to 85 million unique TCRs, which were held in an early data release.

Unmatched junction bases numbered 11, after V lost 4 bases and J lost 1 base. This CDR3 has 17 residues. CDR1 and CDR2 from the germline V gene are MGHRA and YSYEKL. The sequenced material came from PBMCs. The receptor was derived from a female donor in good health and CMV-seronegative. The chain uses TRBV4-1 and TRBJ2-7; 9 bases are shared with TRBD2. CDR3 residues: CASSPRERGALSYEQYF. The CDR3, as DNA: TGCGCCAGCAGCCCGCGAGAGCGGGGGGCCCTTTCCTACGAGCAGTACTTC.